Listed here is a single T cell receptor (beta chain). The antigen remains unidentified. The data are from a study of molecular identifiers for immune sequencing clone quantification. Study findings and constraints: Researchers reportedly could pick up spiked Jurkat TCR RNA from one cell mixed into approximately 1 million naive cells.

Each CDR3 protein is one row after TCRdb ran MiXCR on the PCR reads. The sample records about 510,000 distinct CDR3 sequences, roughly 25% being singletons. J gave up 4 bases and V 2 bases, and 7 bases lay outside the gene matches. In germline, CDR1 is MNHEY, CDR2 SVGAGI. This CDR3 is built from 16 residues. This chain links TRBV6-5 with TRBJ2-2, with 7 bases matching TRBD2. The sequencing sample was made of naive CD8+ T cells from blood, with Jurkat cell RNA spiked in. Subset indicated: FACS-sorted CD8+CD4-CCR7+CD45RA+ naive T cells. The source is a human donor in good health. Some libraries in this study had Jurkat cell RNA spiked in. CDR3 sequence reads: CASSYGNIAGTGELFF. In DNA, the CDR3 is TGTGCCAGCAGTTACGGAAATATAGCGGGCACCGGGGAGCTGTTTTTT.